Listed below are T cell receptor beta chains from one sample, sequenced in a study of identical twins. TCRdb independently ran MiXCR on the 5' RACE reads; one entry per CDR3 protein. The sample carries approximately 190,000 distinct CDR3 sequences, more than 15% recorded once. The data were also submitted as part of a second study, on T cells expressing NK-cell markers.

Sample: CD8+ T cells sorted from blood. The source is a woman between 18 and 29 years old in good health. Each CDR3 is given with its conserved first and last residue. Fields, in order: J gene, V gene, D gene, CDR3 protein. The D gene is left open where the match is weak.

TRBJ1-5 | TRBV19 | . | CASSARGSNQPQHF
TRBJ2-3 | TRBV7-6 | TRBD2 | CASSLDSGGRTDTQYF
TRBJ1-1 | TRBV6-5 | . | CASSYTTGGHTEAFF
TRBJ2-1 | TRBV10-3 | TRBD2 | CAIGSGTSGRALDEQFF
TRBJ2-1 | TRBV6-1 | . | CASSALANNEQFF
TRBJ1-2 | TRBV7-8 | . | CASSLERVLGPELDTF
TRBJ1-1 | TRBV11-1 | . | CASSPFLSAANANTEAFF
TRBJ2-7 | TRBV27 | . | CASSSLFEPYEQYF
TRBJ1-5 | TRBV5-5 | . | CASSLHREHSNQPQHF
TRBJ2-7 | TRBV6-2/TRBV6-3 | . | CASSYPGIAYEQYF
TRBJ2-3 | TRBV5-1 | . | CASTEGQPTDTQYF
TRBJ2-1 | TRBV6-2/TRBV6-3 | . | CASSYQGLNEQFF
TRBJ1-2 | TRBV19 | . | CASSKDRTSYYGYTF
TRBJ2-3 | TRBV20-1 | TRBD1 | CSARDRGRDTQYF
TRBJ2-3 | TRBV20-1 | TRBD2 | CSATGGLAGGRSTDTQYF
TRBJ2-5 | TRBV2 | . | CASRPAGNFQGTETQYF
TRBJ2-1 | TRBV7-8 | . | CASRARHDRSYNEQFF
TRBJ2-5 | TRBV12-3/TRBV12-4 | . | CASSLNEQETQYF
TRBJ2-1 | TRBV29-1 | . | CSVSGVGNEQFF
TRBJ1-1 | TRBV10-2 | . | CASSEIPNTEAFF
TRBJ2-1 | TRBV27 | . | CASSLGLWSDEQFF
TRBJ2-1 | TRBV7-9 | TRBD1 | CASSSVSRDRGGNEQFF
TRBJ1-1 | TRBV15 | . | CATSRAGVNTEAFF
TRBJ2-7 | TRBV5-6 | TRBD1 | CASSNGRGQDEQYF
TRBJ2-2 | TRBV30 | . | CAWRGGTANTGELFF
TRBJ2-7 | TRBV7-9 | TRBD2 | CASSLTGGEQYF
TRBJ2-1 | TRBV9 | TRBD2 | CASSAGGGNEQFF
TRBJ2-2 | TRBV29-1 | . | CSGYAGPGELFF
TRBJ1-2 | TRBV12-5 | . | CASGLGAHYGYTF
TRBJ1-1 | TRBV12-5 | . | CASGPAWQANTEAFF
TRBJ2-3 | TRBV7-9 | . | CASSSYNRRSTDTQYF
TRBJ2-7 | TRBV5-4 | TRBD1 | CASSDRDRETYEQYF
TRBJ2-1 | TRBV20-1 | TRBD2 | CSATEAGPYNEQFF
TRBJ1-2 | TRBV12-3/TRBV12-4 | TRBD1 | CASSPGTAYGYTF
TRBJ1-1 | TRBV7-9 | . | CASSLNSEAFF